The T cell receptor beta chain under discussion was sequenced for a study of blood T cell repertoires in COVID-19. Assay: immunoSEQ multiplex PCR; the TCRdb copy retains only in-frame clones and omits some. The repertoire includes roughly 460,000 clones, 85% to 90% of them detected once, and 0.7% to 1% sits in the top ten. This CDR3 contains 15 residues. The germline gives CDR1 LGHDT, CDR2 YNNKEL (reference sequence). V was clipped by 0 bases and J by 9 bases, with 12 bases between them. This chain joins TRBV3-1 (or the pseudogene TRBV3-2) and TRBJ1-6; maybe TRBD1 (6 bases). The TCR comes from a man younger than 35 with COVID-19, enrolled during active disease. The sequenced sample consisted of peripheral blood. The CDR3 bases are TGTGCCAGCAGCCAAGATTACGGGGGGCTTTCACCCCTCCACTTT. Translated: CASSQDYGGLSPLHF.